The entry that follows covers one TCR beta chain sequence. The antigen it recognizes is unknown. No qualities accompany the bases; no much larger clone lies one base away. The immunoSEQ hsTCRB v3.0 assay was used at survey level resolution to sequence the TRB variable region. The targeted TRB sequencing depth was about 40,000-55,000 T-cell genomes per sample. Pooled TRB libraries were sequenced on an Illumina MiSeq with a v3 150-cycle kit. In the source study's methods: Analysis of repertoires was carried out in R inside a reproducible Nextflow workflow spanning QC, data transformation and analysis. Custom analyses were implemented in LymphoSeq2, an R package for AIRR-Seq data exploration. A handful of samples yielding fewer than 5000 total TRB sequences were excluded, leaving around 200 analyzed HIV repertoires. Among the 188 retained HIV repertoires, approximately 57 were collected before ART initiation and over 120 were collected after ART initiation. Each repertoire was downsampled to 5000 TRB nucleotide sequences, and summary statistics were averaged across 100 downsampling iterations. TRB sequences were retained for analysis only if CDR3 regions of at least seven amino acids were present. Diversity was measured with a Shannon entropy-derived clonality score and the Gini coefficient. In repertoire networks, the top 5000 CDR3 amino acid sequences were linked whenever an edit distance of one separated two sequences. GLIPH2 predicted antigen specificity groups and MHC restriction for TRB CDR3 amino acid sequences. To flag known associations with CMV, EBV, HIV or tissue antigens, CDR3 amino acid sequences were compared against VDJdb and McPAS-TCR. Pre-ART, post-ART and control groups were compared with Wilcoxon signed-rank tests and Holm-Bonferroni correction. The clones in this table, taken by TCRdb from immuneACCESS, are in-frame only. Not every clone is retained; where verified, under half of the shortfall comes from an unresolved V gene, and the cause of the rest is unknown. For V, J and clone size, that table is used; D and trimming come from the DNA. The sample table lists 20,000 to 30,000 clones, 88% of them with a count of one. About 5% of the sample is taken by the ten largest.

Participants were included only if at least one PBMC sample before ART initiation and at least two post-ART samples were available. Treatment was received in the United States of America by all participants with HIV. Before DNA extraction, cryopreserved samples of roughly 0.9-11 million PBMC were thawed and then washed. At the time of the earliest PBMC sample for each participant with HIV, ages ranged from about 20 to 54 years. Per participant, PBMC samples came from 1-4 timepoints prior to ART initiation and 2-8 timepoints following ART initiation, for a median of 7 samples. For every participant, serial HIV viral load, CD4+ T-cell count, ART history and demographic data were obtained. A Qiagen kit on a QIAcube was used to extract genomic DNA from unsorted PBMC, with samples processed in batches of 12. This specimen belongs to a study of long-term antiretroviral therapy in people with HIV (dated 2022 in TCRdb). General notes on the study: Collection of the earliest samples took place about a decade ahead of the 2015 WHO recommendation for immediate ART, at a time when ART was typically delayed until CD4 counts fell. A retrospective serial study tested whether ART initiation and durable HIV suppression were associated with changes in peripheral blood TRB repertoire composition and diversity. The cohort contributed over 150 cryopreserved PBMC samples from around 30 adults with confirmed HIV infection, collected serially over a mean of about 6 years (range 1-12). Of the roughly 30 participants with HIV, about twelve were female. No cross-contamination during QIAcube processing was shown when test extractions of a monoclonal T-cell line were performed alongside about 30 polyclonal samples.

Paper-wide results and their limitations: Expanded TRB clones identified before ART initiation dominated the repertoire across all time points, though the dominance fluctuated and decreased in many PLHIV after ART. Inferences about post-ART repertoire changes were limited because no data were available on ART adherence, viral resistance or therapy changes. Because PBMC availability was limited, only the TCR beta chain was sequenced, with no alpha chain pairing. Starting ART was linked to a significant rise in TRB diversity, yet even with long-term ART the diversity remained significantly lower than in transplant donor controls. HIV repertoires had narrower CDR3 length ranges than controls, and the network structure suggested an antigen-experienced repertoire that shifted only slightly toward naive after ART. Samples dated from the mid-2000s to the late 2010s, and the ART regimens used may be less effective than current ones. Unsorted PBMC were profiled instead of sorted CD4+ and CD8+ T cells because pre-ART samples had limited cell numbers.

CDR1 and CDR2, per the germline V gene, are MNHEY and SVGAGI. Including the terminal cysteine and phenylalanine, the CDR3 comprises 12 residues. Kept here is only the CDR3 DNA, which spans 36 bases and is read in frame from base 1. V and J are truncated by 7 bases and 8 bases respectively, leaving an intervening sequence of 14 bases. The receptor was isolated from a man between 25 and 39 years old with HIV. This receptor chain uses TRBV6-5 and TRBJ1-1; TRBD1 is a possible D gene, resting on 6 matching bases. Sequencing used unsorted PBMCs, obtained about 4.5 years after starting antiretroviral therapy. The nucleotide sequence reads as follows: TGTGCCAGCACCCGGACAGTTGGGGAAGCTTTCTTT. This sequence encodes CASTRTVGEAFF.